The 25 T cell receptor beta chains listed next were all sequenced from one sample in a study of vaccination effects on CD4 cells after COVID-19. Sequencing used immunoSEQ multiplex PCR; TCRdb keeps in-frame clones, though not all of them. The table has approximately 70,000 clones, roughly 73% seen once. These receptors lack a known antigen. CD4+ T cell isolation took place after about nine days of culture. Each participant received a vaccine that was either BNT162b2 or mRNA-1273, given as two doses. Sequencing used CD4+ T cells from PBMCs cultured without peptide, obtained after COVID-19 vaccination. All receptors come from a human donor who received a COVID-19 vaccine.

The gene calls are TRBV18 and TRBJ2-2; a weak D match, TRBD1 (5 bases). The CDR3 is 13 residues long. CDR1 and CDR2 (germline): KGHSH, LQKENI. The V gene lost 3 bases and the J gene lost 6 bases, with 8 bases spanning the gap. As DNA, the CDR3 is TGTGCCAGCTCACCTCAGGGTGCCGGGGAGCTGTTTTTT. Its translation: CASSPQGAGELFF.

The V and J genes are TRBV7-3 and TRBJ2-1; the match to TRBD2 covers 11 bases. V shed 5 bases, J shed 6 bases, and the junction held 6 bases outside the gene matches. Germline assignment: CDR1 SGHTA and CDR2 FQGTGA. The CDR3 length is 15 residues. The CDR3 coding sequence is TGTGCCAGCAGCAAGACTAGCGGGGATCGCAATGAGCAGTTCTTC. It specifies CASSKTSGDRNEQFF.

This clone appeared a few times. V gene TRBV5-6 combines with J gene TRBJ1-2; no firm D call. Per germline, CDR1 SGHDT and CDR2 YYEEEE. This CDR3 is built from 14 residues. Trimming left V 0 bases short and J 3 bases short, with 9 bases between. The CDR3 DNA sequence: TGTGCCAGCAGCTTGGTTTCCGGACACTATGGCTACACCTTC. Its translation is CASSLVSGHYGYTF.

This CDR3 is CASKGSGANVLTF. The CDR3 DNA reads TGTGCCAGCAAGGGCTCTGGGGCCAACGTCCTGACTTTC. The chain has TRBV2 and TRBJ2-6; no clear D gene. Trimming left V 7 bases short and J 0 bases short, with 4 bases between. The length of the CDR3 is 13 residues. The germline V gene has CDR1 SNHLY and CDR2 FYNNEI.

The V call is TRBV30, the J call TRBJ2-4; 10 bases are a match to TRBD2. V shed 3 bases and J 4 bases; nucleotides not matched to a gene: 3. Germline V gene data show CDR1 as GTSNPN and CDR2 as SVGIG (reference sequence). This CDR3 has 14 residues. DNA for the CDR3: TGTGCCTGGAGCAATAGCGGGGGGAAAAACATTCAGTACTTC. As protein: CAWSNSGGKNIQYF.

The chain has TRBV3-1 (or the pseudogene TRBV3-2) and TRBJ1-2; TRBD1 aligns across 8 bases. CDR3 length: 15 amino acids. Germline CDR1 reads LGHDT; CDR2 reads YNNKEL (reference sequence). V shed 7 bases and J 8 bases; nucleotides not matched to a gene: 15. CDR3 DNA: TGTGCCAGCACCTTACAGGGGGGGGTGATTGGGGGCTACACCTTC. Amino acid sequence: CASTLQGGVIGGYTF.

CDR3 region: CATSDSPTQETQYF. Written as DNA, the CDR3 is TGTGCCACCAGTGATTCCCCGACCCAAGAGACCCAGTACTTC. The rearrangement uses TRBV24-1 and TRBJ2-5; D call uncertain. The CDR3 length is 14 residues. V dropped 2 bases and J dropped 1 base, with 7 bases sitting between them. CDR1 is KGHDR and CDR2 is SFDVKD in the germline V gene.

The chain joins TRBV6-1 to TRBJ1-4; no clear D gene. V lost 2 bases and J lost 0, with 7 bases in between. CDR1 is MNHNS, CDR2 SASEGT, per germline. CDR3 size: 15 residues. The CDR3, as DNA: TGTGCCAGCAGTGAATTCCAAGCAACTAATGAAAAACTGTTTTTT. Translating it yields CASSEFQATNEKLFF.

V and J are TRBV4-1 and TRBJ1-5; D not resolved. The length of the CDR3 is 15 residues. Per germline, CDR1 MGHRA and CDR2 YSYEKL. Trimming took 0 bases from V and 1 from J, leaving 7 bases between them. The CDR3 here is CASSQDEGSNQPQHF. CDR3 coding DNA: TGCGCCAGCAGCCAAGATGAAGGGAGCAATCAGCCCCAGCATTTT.

Only one count was recorded for this clone. The rearrangement uses TRBV2 and TRBJ2-2, with TRBD1 matching over 7 bases. This CDR3 has 15 amino acids. With V trimmed by 5 bases and J by 0 bases, 3 bases remained unmatched. Germline CDR1 is SNHLY and CDR2 is FYNNEI. CDR3 sequence reads: CASSRDRANTGELFF. CDR3 DNA sequence: TGTGCCAGCAGTCGAGACAGGGCGAACACCGGGGAGCTGTTTTTT.

The rearrangement links TRBV3-1 (or the pseudogene TRBV3-2) to TRBJ2-3; no clear D gene. The length of the CDR3 is 13 residues. V lost 0 bases and J lost 6, with 7 bases in between. Germline values: CDR1 LGHDT, CDR2 YNNKEL (reference sequence). As DNA, the CDR3 is TGTGCCAGCAGCCAAGACTTATCTGATACGCAGTATTTT. Amino acid sequence: CASSQDLSDTQYF.

The chain has TRBV27 and TRBJ2-3; D is ambiguous. Per germline, CDR1 MNHEY and CDR2 SMNVEV (reference sequence). V lost 5 bases, J lost 7 bases, and 13 bases lay in between. The CDR3 contains 13 residues. The CDR3 DNA reads TGTGCCAGCAGTCCCCGAACTGAAAATACGCAGTATTTT. Translation: CASSPRTENTQYF.

This clone turned up a few times. The chain is built from TRBV7-2 and TRBJ1-2, with TRBD1 matching 8 bases. CDR1 and CDR2 (germline): SGHTA, FQGNSA. Trimming removed 4 bases from V and 4 bases from J; junction bases left unmatched: 14. The CDR3 spans 17 residues. Here the CDR3 reads CASSSELRTGPAYGYTF. CDR3 nucleotides: TGTGCCAGCAGCTCAGAACTCCGGACAGGGCCTGCCTATGGCTACACCTTC. The full variable domain, with the rest looked up from reference TRBV7-2 and TRBJ1-2, is GAGVSQSPSNKVTEKGKDVELRCDPISGHTALYWYRQSLGQGLEFLIYFQGNSAPDKSGLPSDRFSAERTGGSVSTLTIQRTQQEDSAVYLCASSSELRTGPAYGYTFGSGTRLTVV.

The rearrangement joins TRBV5-1 to TRBJ1-2, with 8 bases identical to TRBD1. The trim removed 0 bases at V and 0 bases at J, leaving 1 base unmatched. The length of the CDR3 is 15 residues. In germline, CDR1 is SGHRS, CDR2 YFSETQ. The CDR3 DNA reads as TGCGCCAGCAGCTTGGCAGGGGGCCCTAACTATGGCTACACCTTC. It codes for CASSLAGGPNYGYTF.

The V call is TRBV24-1, the J call TRBJ1-5, with TRBD1 as a possible D gene (5 bases). Germline V gives CDR1 KGHDR, CDR2 SFDVKD. V was shortened by 4 bases and J by 1 base, with 7 bases between the two germline ends. The CDR3 totals 14 residues. The CDR3 DNA is TGTGCCACCAGTGACTGGGACAGCAATCAGCCCCAGCATTTT. This gives the protein CATSDWDSNQPQHF.

This rearrangement joins TRBV28 to TRBJ1-2; unclear D gene. The V end lost 1 base, the J end lost 4 bases, and 10 bases lay between the germline ends. The CDR3 sequence is 14 residues long. The germline V gene has CDR1 MDHEN and CDR2 SYDVKM. The CDR3 nucleotides read TGTGCCAGCAGTTTATCTACACTACTCTATGGCTACACCTTC. It yields the protein CASSLSTLLYGYTF.

V usage is TRBV6-5 and J usage is TRBJ2-2; the D is unclear. Trimming removed 0 bases at V and 5 bases at J, with 4 bases between. CDR1 is MNHEY and CDR2 is SVGAGI in the germline V gene. This CDR3 region has 13 residues. The CDR3 reads CASSYSRTGELFF. As DNA, the CDR3 is TGTGCCAGCAGTTACTCTAGAACCGGGGAGCTGTTTTTT.

This sequence joins TRBV5-1 and TRBJ2-3, with a weak D call TRBD1 (5 bases). V was cut by 0 bases and J by 0 bases, with 11 bases left in between. This CDR3 has 16 residues. Germline V gene lookup returns CDR1 SGHRS and CDR2 YFSETQ. The CDR3 region has the DNA TGCGCCAGCAGCTTGGGTGGGGCGTTTAGCACAGATACGCAGTATTTT. It translates to CASSLGGAFSTDTQYF.

The chain links TRBV24-1 to TRBJ2-3, with D possibly TRBD2 on 6 matching bases. Germline CDR1 reads KGHDR; CDR2 reads SFDVKD. Deletions cut 1 base from V and 4 bases from J, with 14 bases between. This CDR3 has 16 residues. The CDR3 bases are TGTGCCACCAGTGATTTAGGAGGGAACGCACCAGATACGCAGTATTTT. This translates into CATSDLGGNAPDTQYF.

The DNA for the CDR3 is TGTGCCAGCTCACCCGGTAGGGATACGCAGTATTTT. This codes for CASSPGRDTQYF. The chain couples TRBV18 to TRBJ2-3; D is unclear. Trimming took off 3 bases at V and 6 bases at J, with 7 bases between the two ends. CDR1 KGHSH and CDR2 LQKENI come from the germline V gene. This CDR3 is 12 amino acids long. Full variable domain (missing parts from reference TRBV18 and TRBJ2-3): NAGVMQNPRHLVRRRGQEARLRCSPMKGHSHVYWYRQLPEEGLKFMVYLQKENIIDESGMPKERFSAEFPKEGPSILRIQQVVRGDSAAYFCASSPGRDTQYFGPGTRLTVL.

The gene calls are TRBV24-1 and TRBJ2-5, with 7 positions matching TRBD1. Looked up from germline, CDR1 is KGHDR and CDR2 is SFDVKD. This CDR3 has 15 residues. V trimming: 0 bases; J trimming: 2 bases; junction bases outside the gene matches: 2. CDR3 bases: TGTGCCACCAGTGATTTGGGGACAGTTCAAGAGACCCAGTACTTC. This encodes CATSDLGTVQETQYF.

The chain joins TRBV5-1 to TRBJ2-5, with a possible D match to TRBD2 (6 bases). CDR1 is SGHRS and CDR2 is YFSETQ in the germline V gene. Trimming removed 2 bases from V and 3 bases from J, with 11 bases in between. The CDR3 sequence is 14 residues long. The CDR3 DNA reads as TGCGCCAGCAGCTTCCCCGGGGGTAAAGAGACCCAGTACTTC. This translates into CASSFPGGKETQYF.

The CDR3 DNA follows: TGCAGCGCCGACAGGGTTGACACTGAAGCTTTCTTT. Its translation: CSADRVDTEAFF. The chain carries TRBV29-1 and TRBJ1-1; 7 bases are shared with TRBD1. After removal of 7 bases from V and 3 bases from J, the junction contained 5 bases not matched to a gene. The CDR3 loop spans 12 amino acids. Germline V gene data show CDR1 as SQVTM and CDR2 as ANQGSEA. The full variable domain, its missing parts supplied by reference TRBV29-1 and TRBJ1-1, is SAVISQKPSRDICQRGTSLTIQCQVDSQVTMMFWYRQQPGQSLTLIATANQGSEATYESGFVIDKFPISRPNLTFSTLTVSNMSPEDSSIYLCSADRVDTEAFFGQGTRLTVV.

The CDR3 spells CASQSIQKPLTSGANVLTF. The DNA of the CDR3 is TGTGCCAGTCAATCGATACAAAAACCATTAACCTCTGGGGCCAACGTCCTGACTTTC. The V gene is TRBV19, the J gene TRBJ2-6, with D hard to call. This CDR3 is built from 19 residues. The ends were cut back, 8 bases at V and 0 bases at J, with 23 bases in the middle. Germline lookup yields CDR1 LNHDA and CDR2 SQIVND (reference sequence).

This clone was found once. The J gene is TRBJ1-1, the V gene TRBV18; D gene uncertain. From germline, CDR1 is KGHSH and CDR2 LQKENI. Trimming removed 1 base from V and 2 bases from J, with 14 bases in between. CDR3 length equals 16 residues. CDR3 coding DNA: TGTGCCAGCTCACCACAGTCAGGAACAGTTAACACTGAAGCTTTCTTT. Its translation is CASSPQSGTVNTEAFF.